The sequence of this T cell receptor beta chain was determined in a study of blood T cell repertoires in COVID-19. Some clones are missing from TCRdb's copy, which holds only in-frame ones; the method was immunoSEQ multiplex PCR. This sample yields approximately 250,000 clones, of which 86% are seen a single time; over 2% belongs to the top ten. With 5 bases removed from V and 3 bases from J, the gap between germline ends came to 10 bases. This CDR3 is built from 13 residues. The germline V gene encodes CDR1 SEHNR and CDR2 FQNEAQ (reference sequence). The chain combines TRBV7-9 with TRBJ1-1; possibly TRBD1 for D (6 bases). The sample was peripheral blood. The sequence came from a man under 40 who had recovered from COVID-19. The CDR3, as DNA: TGTGCCAGCAGCATCGGACAGTACACTGAAGCTTTCTTT. It encodes CASSIGQYTEAFF.